These T cell receptor beta chains were read from a single sample in a study of blood T cell repertoires in COVID-19. The assay was immunoSEQ multiplex PCR, and TCRdb's table has in-frame clones only and misses some. The sample contains about 140,000 clones, roughly 88% of which appear only once. The sequencing sample was made of peripheral blood. The receptors shown here come from a man aged 55-75 years with active or convalescent COVID-19. CDR3s include the opening cysteine and the closing phenylalanine or tryptophan. Fields, in order: clone size, D gene, CDR3 length, J gene, V gene, CDR3 DNA, CDR3 protein. The D gene is left open where the match is weak. Clone size, where shown, is once, few, many, or a class for clones that have expanded.

NA | NA | 11 | TRBJ1-2 | TRBV7-2 | TGTGCCAGCAGCTCCGGTCGTGGCTACACCTTC | CASSSGRGYTF
NA | NA | 12 | TRBJ2-3 | TRBV11-2 | TGTGCCAGCACCCCTGAACGGGATACGCAGTATTTT | CASTPERDTQYF
NA | NA | 14 | TRBJ1-3 | TRBV5-8 | TGTGCCAGCAGCTTACGGGGCTCTGGAAACACCATATATTTT | CASSLRGSGNTIYF
NA | NA | 14 | TRBJ2-5 | TRBV10-1 | TGCGCCAGCAGTGAGGGCGGACTGCCGGAGACCCAGTACTTC | CASSEGGLPETQYF
once | TRBD1 | 17 | TRBJ2-5 | TRBV2 | TGTGCCAGCAGTGTTTTGGGGACAGGGGTTTCGGTGGAGACCCAGTACTTC | CASSVLGTGVSVETQYF
NA | NA | 13 | TRBJ1-1 | TRBV6-5 | TGTGCCAGCAGTTACTCCAGGGGTGATCGCGCTTTCTTT | CASSYSRGDRAFF
NA | NA | 17 | TRBJ2-6 | TRBV7-6 | TGTGCCAGCAGCTTAGAGTTGGCGGTTTCTGGGGCCAACGTCCTGACTTTC | CASSLELAVSGANVLTF
NA | NA | 13 | TRBJ1-5 | TRBV29-1 | TGCAGCGTTGTTAGCGGGCTTTACGAGCCCCAGCATTTT | CSVVSGLYEPQHF
once | NA | 15 | TRBJ1-1 | TRBV6-5 | TGTGCCAGCAGTCCACCGAGGGGGGGTGGTACTGAAGCTTTCTTT | CASSPPRGGGTEAFF
NA | NA | 16 | TRBJ2-1 | TRBV15 | TGTGCCACCAGCAGACGGACAGTTGGTCTCTCGGATGAGCAGTTCTTC | CATSRRTVGLSDEQFF
NA | NA | 16 | TRBJ1-1 | TRBV5-1 | TGCGCCAGCAGCTTGGGTGGGGGGTGGACGGGCACTGAAGCTTTCTTT | CASSLGGGWTGTEAFF
NA | TRBD1 | 12 | TRBJ2-3 | TRBV3-1/TRBV3-2 | TGTGCCAGTCGACAGGGGGCAGGTACGCAGTATTTT | CASRQGAGTQYF
NA | TRBD2 | 18 | TRBJ2-1 | TRBV5-6 | TGTGCCAGCAGCTTGTTTAGGAGTGGACTAGCGGCTTACAATGAGCAGTTCTTC | CASSLFRSGLAAYNEQFF
NA | NA | 13 | TRBJ1-3 | TRBV6-5 | TGTGCCAGTGTCAGGGTACCTGGAAACACCATATATTTT | CASVRVPGNTIYF
NA | NA | 11 | TRBJ2-7 | TRBV3-1/TRBV3-2 | TGTGCCAGCAGCCGAGCCTGGGAGCAGTACTTC | CASSRAWEQYF
NA | TRBD1 | 14 | TRBJ2-7 | TRBV11-2 | TGTGCCAGCAGCTTTGCGAACACAGGGGGCGAGCAGTACTTC | CASSFANTGGEQYF
NA | NA | 12 | TRBJ2-1 | TRBV10-3 | TGTGCCATCAGCGCGGAGGATAATGAGCAGTTCTTC | CAISAEDNEQFF
NA | TRBD1 | 12 | TRBJ1-4 | TRBV30 | TGTGCCTCACAGGGGGGTCGCGAAAAACTGTTTTTT | CASQGGREKLFF
NA | TRBD2 | 14 | TRBJ2-1 | TRBV7-9 | TGTGCCAGCAGCCTACTATTAGCGGGGGGTGAGCAGTTCTTC | CASSLLLAGGEQFF
NA | TRBD1 | 12 | TRBJ1-2 | TRBV6-6 | TGTGCCAGCGCAGGGGGCGACTATGGCTACACCTTC | CASAGGDYGYTF
once | NA | 11 | TRBJ1-1 | TRBV20-1 | TGCAGTGCAGACAGGAACACTGAAGCTTTCTTT | CSADRNTEAFF
NA | TRBD1 | 18 | TRBJ1-5 | TRBV6-2/TRBV6-3 | TGTGCCAGCAGTTTGCGGGCTAGACAGGGTATTGGCAATCAGCCCCAGCATTTT | CASSLRARQGIGNQPQHF
NA | NA | 15 | TRBJ1-4 | TRBV6-5 | TGTGCCAGCAGGTCCGAGGGAGGGGACCGGGAAAAACTGTTTTTT | CASRSEGGDREKLFF
many | TRBD1 | 12 | TRBJ1-2 | TRBV5-1 | TGCGCCAGCAGCTCGAGGGGGCATGGCTACACCTTC | CASSSRGHGYTF
once | TRBD2 | 17 | TRBJ2-3 | TRBV9 | TGTGCCAGCAGCGTAGCGATCAGCGGGAGTAGCACAGATACGCAGTATTTT | CASSVAISGSSTDTQYF
NA | NA | 12 | TRBJ1-2 | TRBV10-2 | TGCGCCAGCAGCCACAGGGAAGCTGGCTACACCTTC | CASSHREAGYTF
NA | NA | 15 | TRBJ2-2 | TRBV3-1/TRBV3-2 | TGTGCCAGCAGCCAAGGAGTCTGGAACACCGGGGAGCTGTTTTTT | CASSQGVWNTGELFF
once | NA | 14 | TRBJ1-2 | TRBV11-3 | TGTGCCAGCAGCTTTAGGGGGGGTGTCTATGGCTACACCTTC | CASSFRGGVYGYTF
NA | NA | 15 | TRBJ1-2 | TRBV3-1/TRBV3-2 | TGTGCCAGCAGCCAACCGGGACACCGTCGCTATGGCTACACCTTC | CASSQPGHRRYGYTF
few | NA | 16 | TRBJ1-2 | TRBV11-3 | TGTGCCAGCAGCTTAGATAGTTGGGGAGAGGAGGATGGCTACACCTTC | CASSLDSWGEEDGYTF
NA | NA | 15 | TRBJ2-2 | TRBV7-8 | TGTGCCAGCAGCGTAGGGGGACAGAACACCGGGGAGCTGTTTTTT | CASSVGGQNTGELFF
few | NA | 16 | TRBJ2-2 | TRBV7-7 | TGTGCTAGCAGCTTTCCGGGCAGGGAAGACACCGGGGAGCTGTTTTTT | CASSFPGREDTGELFF
NA | NA | 14 | TRBJ1-1 | TRBV19 | TGTGCCAGTAGTTCTCAGACTTGGAACACTGAAGCTTTCTTT | CASSSQTWNTEAFF
NA | NA | 12 | TRBJ2-2 | TRBV7-9 | TGTGCCAGCAGCTCAGGGGACGGGGAGCTGTTTTTT | CASSSGDGELFF
NA | TRBD2 | 17 | TRBJ2-3 | TRBV14 | TGTGCCAGCAGCCAAGATGTGCTAGCGGGAGTTACAGATACGCAGTATTTT | CASSQDVLAGVTDTQYF
NA | NA | 19 | TRBJ2-1 | TRBV7-8 | TGTGCCAGCAGCTTAGCCTTCCGGCACTCTAGGAGCTCCTACAATGAGCAGTTCTTC | CASSLAFRHSRSSYNEQFF
once | NA | 15 | TRBJ1-4 | TRBV30 | TGTGCCTGGAGTCGCCGCCAGACAACTAATGAAAAACTGTTTTTT | CAWSRRQTTNEKLFF
NA | NA | 15 | TRBJ1-1 | TRBV4-3 | TGCGCCAGCAGCCAAGATGGGGGGGCTAACACTGAAGCTTTCTTT | CASSQDGGANTEAFF
NA | TRBD2 | 15 | TRBJ2-3 | TRBV27 | TGTGCCAGCAGTTTATCCCCGCGGGAGGCAGATACGCAGTATTTT | CASSLSPREADTQYF
NA | NA | 12 | TRBJ2-3 | TRBV2 | TGTGCCAGCAGTTCTGTCCCAGATACGCAGTATTTT | CASSSVPDTQYF
once | NA | 15 | TRBJ1-2 | TRBV19 | TGTGCCAGTAGAGATTATATCGGGAGCAGCTATGGCTACACCTTC | CASRDYIGSSYGYTF
NA | NA | 17 | TRBJ2-2 | TRBV7-9 | TGTGCCAGCAGCTGGAACCCCCGACAGGCCGGCACCGGGGAGCTGTTTTTT | CASSWNPRQAGTGELFF
NA | TRBD1 | 17 | TRBJ1-3 | TRBV27 | TGTGCCAGCAGCCGTATCGGGACAGGACCCGTAGGAAACACCATATATTTT | CASSRIGTGPVGNTIYF
NA | TRBD1 | 16 | TRBJ2-7 | TRBV5-1 | TGCGCCAGCAGCTTGACCTCGGGACAGGTTACTTACGAGCAGTACTTC | CASSLTSGQVTYEQYF
NA | NA | 15 | TRBJ2-1 | TRBV11-3 | TGTGCCAGCAGCTTTAGAGGGGGATCGGACAATGAGCAGTTCTTC | CASSFRGGSDNEQFF
NA | NA | 15 | TRBJ2-1 | TRBV24-1 | TGTGCCACCAGTGATACAGGGTCGGGCTACAATGAGCAGTTCTTC | CATSDTGSGYNEQFF
few | NA | 16 | TRBJ1-1 | TRBV19 | TGTGCCAGTAGTATACTGGCAGGGGTCGGAAACACTGAAGCTTTCTTT | CASSILAGVGNTEAFF
NA | TRBD2 | 16 | TRBJ2-3 | TRBV24-1 | TGTGCCACCAGTACCCAAAAACTGGGCGGGGGGGATACGCAGTATTTT | CATSTQKLGGGDTQYF
NA | TRBD1 | 15 | TRBJ1-3 | TRBV19 | TGTGCCAGTAGTAAGTGGGACAGGTCCGGAAACACCATATATTTT | CASSKWDRSGNTIYF
NA | TRBD1 | 14 | TRBJ1-5 | TRBV5-5 | TGTGCCAGCAGCCCACGGACAGGGAGTCAGCCCCAGCATTTT | CASSPRTGSQPQHF
NA | NA | 14 | TRBJ1-5 | TRBV6-1 | TGTGCCAGCAGTGAATCACCGAAATCAGAACCCCAGCATTTT | CASSESPKSEPQHF